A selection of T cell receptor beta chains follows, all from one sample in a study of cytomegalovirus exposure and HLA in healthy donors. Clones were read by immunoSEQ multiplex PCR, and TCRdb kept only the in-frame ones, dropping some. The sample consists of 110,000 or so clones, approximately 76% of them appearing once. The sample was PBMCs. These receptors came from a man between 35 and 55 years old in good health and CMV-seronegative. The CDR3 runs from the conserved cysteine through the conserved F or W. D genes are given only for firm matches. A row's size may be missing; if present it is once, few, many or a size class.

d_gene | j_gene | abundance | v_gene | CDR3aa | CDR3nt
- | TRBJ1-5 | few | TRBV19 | CASSDSGGQHQPQHF | TGTGCCAGCTCGGATAGCGGAGGTCAGCATCAGCCCCAGCATTTT
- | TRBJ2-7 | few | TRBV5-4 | CASSLSPTSSYEQYF | TGTGCCAGCAGCTTGTCGCCAACTAGCTCCTACGAGCAGTACTTC
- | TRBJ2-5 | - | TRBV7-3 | CASSSTGRGQETQYF | TGTGCCAGCAGCTCCACTGGTCGGGGCCAAGAGACCCAGTACTTC
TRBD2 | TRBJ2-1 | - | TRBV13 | CASSPAGTSGYNEQFF | TGTGCCAGCAGCCCCGCCGGGACTAGCGGCTACAATGAGCAGTTCTTC
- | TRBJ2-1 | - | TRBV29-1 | CSVEDPTREQFF | TGCAGCGTTGAAGATCCCACCCGGGAGCAGTTCTTC
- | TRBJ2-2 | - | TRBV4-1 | CASSQDPGNTGELFF | TGCGCCAGCAGCCAAGACCCAGGGAACACCGGGGAGCTGTTTTTT
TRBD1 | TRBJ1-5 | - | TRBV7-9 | CASSLGTGGNQPQHF | TGTGCCAGCAGCTTAGGGACAGGGGGCAATCAGCCCCAGCATTTT
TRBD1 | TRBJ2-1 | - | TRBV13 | CASSSYSGTGKGEQFF | TGTGCCAGCAGCTCCTACTCCGGGACAGGGAAGGGGGAGCAGTTCTTC
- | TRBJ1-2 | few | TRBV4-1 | CASSQTGGLSGYTF | TGCGCCAGCAGCCAGACCGGGGGACTGTCGGGCTACACCTTC
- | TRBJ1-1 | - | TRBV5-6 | CASSLGGRAFF | TGCGCCAGCAGCTTGGGCGGGCGCGCTTTCTTT
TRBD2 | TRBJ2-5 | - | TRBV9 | CASSARLAGGETQYF | TGTGCCAGCAGCGCCAGACTAGCGGGAGGAGAGACCCAGTACTTC
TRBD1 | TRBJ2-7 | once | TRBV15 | CATSRDLEGTGAYEQYF | TGTGCCACCAGCAGAGATCTTGAGGGGACAGGGGCCTACGAGCAGTACTTC
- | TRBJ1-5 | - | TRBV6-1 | CASGFGGNQPQHF | TGTGCCAGCGGCTTCGGGGGAAATCAGCCCCAGCATTTT
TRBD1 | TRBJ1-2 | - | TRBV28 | CASSQPYRGGKSSNYGYTF | TGTGCCAGCAGTCAACCCTACCGAGGGGGCAAGAGCTCCAACTATGGCTACACCTTC
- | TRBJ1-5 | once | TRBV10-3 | CAISEGVDSNQPQHF | TGTGCCATCAGTGAGGGAGTAGATAGCAATCAGCCCCAGCATTTT
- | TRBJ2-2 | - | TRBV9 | CASSLGLLDTNTGELFF | TGTGCCAGCAGCTTAGGACTCCTTGATACTAACACCGGGGAGCTGTTTTTT
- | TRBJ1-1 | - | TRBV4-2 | CASSQEARAMNTEAFF | TGTGCCAGCAGCCAAGAGGCTAGAGCCATGAACACTGAAGCTTTCTTT
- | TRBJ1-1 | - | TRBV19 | CASSIGGRQNTEAFF | TGTGCCAGTAGTATCGGAGGCAGGCAGAACACTGAAGCTTTCTTT
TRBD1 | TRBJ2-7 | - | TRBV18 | CASSPSGQGAGEQYF | TGTGCCAGCTCACCATCCGGACAGGGGGCGGGCGAGCAGTACTTC
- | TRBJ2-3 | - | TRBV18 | CASAVSGGVSTDTQYF | TGTGCCAGCGCCGTTTCCGGCGGGGTGAGCACAGATACGCAGTATTTT
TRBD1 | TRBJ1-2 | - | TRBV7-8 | CASSLEVTGGNDGYTF | TGTGCCAGCAGCTTAGAGGTGACAGGGGGGAACGATGGCTACACCTTC
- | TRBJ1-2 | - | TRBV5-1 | CASSPAGRTNYGYTF | TGCGCCAGCAGCCCGGCGGGACGGACTAACTATGGCTACACCTTC
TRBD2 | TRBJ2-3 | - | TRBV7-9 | CASSRSGGADTQYF | TGTGCCAGCAGTCGTAGCGGGGGGGCAGATACGCAGTATTTT
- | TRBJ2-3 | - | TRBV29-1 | CSVLTQGAADTQYF | TGCAGCGTCCTTACCCAAGGGGCAGCGGATACGCAGTATTTT
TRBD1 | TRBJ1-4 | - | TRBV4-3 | CASSQGRGRSEKLFF | TGCGCCAGCAGCCAGGGCAGGGGGCGGAGTGAAAAACTGTTTTTT
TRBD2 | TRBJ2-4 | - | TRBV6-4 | CASSEEAGGRYIQYF | TGTGCCAGCAGTGAAGAGGCGGGGGGGCGCTACATTCAGTACTTC
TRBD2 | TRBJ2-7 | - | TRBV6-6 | CASSGTSGESSYEQYF | TGTGCCAGCAGTGGGACTAGCGGGGAGAGCTCCTACGAGCAGTACTTC
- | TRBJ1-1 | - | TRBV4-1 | CASSQGRGTEAFF | TGCGCCAGCAGCCAAGGGCGGGGCACTGAAGCTTTCTTT
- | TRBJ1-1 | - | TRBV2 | CASQRFGVWVAFF | TGTGCCAGCCAGCGGTTCGGAGTCTGGGTTGCTTTCTTT
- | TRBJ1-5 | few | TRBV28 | CASSQVSMGQPQHF | TGTGCCAGCAGCCAGGTCTCGATGGGTCAGCCCCAGCATTTT
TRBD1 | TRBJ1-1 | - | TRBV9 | CASSVPQGVNTEAFF | TGTGCCAGCAGCGTCCCTCAGGGGGTGAACACTGAAGCTTTCTTT
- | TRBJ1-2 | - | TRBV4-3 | CASSQDGQGFNYGYTF | TGCGCCAGCAGCCAAGATGGTCAGGGGTTCAACTATGGCTACACCTTC
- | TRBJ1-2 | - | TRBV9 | CASSLLEGRGYTF | TGTGCCAGCAGCCTACTGGAGGGACGCGGCTACACCTTC
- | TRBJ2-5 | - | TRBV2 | CASSVGGTIPRETQYF | TGTGCCAGCAGTGTTGGAGGGACCATCCCTCGAGAGACCCAGTACTTC
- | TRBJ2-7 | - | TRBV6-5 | CASSYDSWEQYF | TGTGCCAGCAGTTACGACTCTTGGGAGCAGTACTTC
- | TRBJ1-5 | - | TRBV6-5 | CASSWSGNQPQHF | TGTGCCAGCAGTTGGTCGGGCAATCAGCCCCAGCATTTT
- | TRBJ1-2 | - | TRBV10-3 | CAISVSDGSSEGYTF | TGTGCCATCAGTGTAAGCGACGGGTCGAGTGAGGGCTACACCTTC
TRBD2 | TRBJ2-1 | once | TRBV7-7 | CASSTSSGDYNEQFF | TGTGCTAGCAGCACCTCTAGCGGGGACTACAATGAGCAGTTCTTC
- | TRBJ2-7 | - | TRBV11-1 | CASSSLRFSYEQYF | TGTGCCAGCAGCAGCTTGCGGTTCTCCTACGAGCAGTACTTC
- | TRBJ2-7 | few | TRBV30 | CAWSVASGVFQQYF | TGTGCCTGGAGTGTAGCGTCAGGGGTCTTTCAGCAGTACTTC
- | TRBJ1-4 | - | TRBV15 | CATSRDRDTYEKLFF | TGTGCCACCAGCAGAGACCGGGACACTTATGAAAAACTGTTTTTT
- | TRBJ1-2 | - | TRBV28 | CASRPPQTGIQSGYTF | TGTGCCAGCAGACCCCCGCAGACAGGTATTCAGAGTGGCTACACCTTC
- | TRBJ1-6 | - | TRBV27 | CASGFQGGANSPLHF | TGTGCCAGCGGCTTTCAGGGAGGGGCAAATTCACCCCTCCACTTT
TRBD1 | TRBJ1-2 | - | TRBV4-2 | CASSQDMGQGLRGYTF | TGTGCCAGCAGCCAAGATATGGGACAGGGTCTACGAGGCTACACCTTC
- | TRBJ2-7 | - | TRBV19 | CASSPGRGSYEQYF | TGTGCCAGTAGCCCAGGGCGGGGATCCTACGAGCAGTACTTC